The 7 T cell receptor beta chains below come from one sample, sequenced in a study of control samples from healthy donors and cancer patients (TCRdb year 2020). The library came from the immunoSEQ multiplex PCR assay. TCRdb mirrors the immuneACCESS table, restricted to in-frame sequences. Some clones are absent from its copies; in checked studies, under half trace to an unresolved V gene, and the reason for the others is unknown. This sample has roughly 84,000 clones in its table, and 91% of those were observed once. The top ten constitute roughly a sixth of the sample. The sequenced sample consisted of blood. The receptors here all came from a man between 45 and 60 years old in good health.

The V call is TRBV10-1, the J call TRBJ1-3; 10 bases align to TRBD1. From germline, CDR1 is WNHNN and CDR2 SYGVQD (reference sequence). V shed 5 bases and J 2 bases; nucleotides not matched to a gene: 3. The CDR3 runs 15 residues. The CDR3 sequence: CASSRDRGAGNTIYF. CDR3 in DNA: TGCGCCAGCAGTCGGGACAGGGGAGCTGGAAACACCATATATTTT.

The rearrangement links TRBV7-2 to TRBJ2-7, with TRBD2 identical over 13 bases. This CDR3 region has 15 residues. With V trimmed by 4 bases and J by 5 bases, 5 bases remained unmatched. CDR1 SGHTA and CDR2 FQGNSA come from the germline V gene. The CDR3, as DNA: TGTGCCAGCAGCTCAACTAGCGGGGGGGCTAACGAGCAGTACTTC. Its translation: CASSSTSGGANEQYF.

This chain uses TRBV7-8 with TRBJ1-2, with 9 bases that match TRBD1. Germline CDR1 and CDR2: SGHVS and FQNEAQ. The CDR3 extends over 12 amino acids. V trimming: 5 bases; J trimming: 8 bases; junction bases outside the gene matches: 3. The CDR3 bases are TGTGCCAGCAGCCGGGACAGGGAGGGCTACACCTTC. Encoded protein: CASSRDREGYTF.

The chain employs TRBV5-1 and TRBJ1-2, with a tentative D call TRBD1 (6 bases). Germline V gives CDR1 SGHRS, CDR2 YFSETQ. The CDR3 consists of 14 residues. Trimming shortened V by 7 bases and J by 2 bases, and 15 bases separated the two germline ends. The CDR3 protein is CASAPTGQNYGYTF. The CDR3 DNA reads TGCGCCAGCGCTCCAACCGGACAGAACTATGGCTACACCTTC. Looking up the rest from reference TRBV5-1 and TRBJ1-2 gives the full variable domain: KAGVTQTPRYLIKTRGQQVTLSCSPISGHRSVSWYQQTPGQGLQFLFEYFSETQRNKGNFPGRFSGRQFSNSRSEMNVSTLELGDSALYLCASAPTGQNYGYTFGSGTRLTVV.

This clone showed up just a few times. The chain uses TRBV6-6 and TRBJ2-2; TRBD1 aligns across 8 bases. Germline CDR1 is MNHNY and CDR2 is SVGAGI (reference sequence). The CDR3 covers 15 residues. The V gene end was trimmed by 7 bases and the J gene end by 1 base; junction bases not matched to a gene: 5. As DNA, the CDR3 is TGTGCCAGCACTATGGGGACAGGGAACACCGGGGAGCTGTTTTTT. This codes for CASTMGTGNTGELFF.

The chain employs TRBV19 and TRBJ1-2; TRBD1 matches at 8 bases. This CDR3 has 14 amino acids. The J segment lost 4 bases and the V segment lost 3 bases, leaving 4 bases of the junction unmatched. The germline V gene encodes CDR1 LNHDA and CDR2 SQIVND (reference sequence). As DNA, the CDR3 is TGTGCCAGTAGTATGGGTACAGGGGGCTATGGCTACACCTTC. Its protein is CASSMGTGGYGYTF.

This clone is a singleton in its sample. The rearrangement joins TRBV18 to TRBJ1-4; D remains unclear. V dropped 4 bases and J dropped 0 bases, with 6 bases sitting between them. Per germline, CDR1 KGHSH and CDR2 LQKENI. The CDR3 extends over 14 amino acids. CDR3 residues: CASSRSATNEKLFF. The CDR3 coding sequence is TGTGCCAGCTCACGATCTGCAACTAATGAAAAACTGTTTTTT.